Below are 2 T cell receptor beta chains sequenced from a single sample in a study of blood T cell repertoires in COVID-19. The data were produced by immunoSEQ multiplex PCR, yet TCRdb's version contains in-frame clones alone and is incomplete. The sample includes just under 350,000 clones, 80% to 90% of them seen just once. Sequenced input: peripheral blood. The receptors were sampled from a woman in her forties or fifties with COVID-19, enrolled during active disease.

This clone was seen just once. V and J are TRBV19 and TRBJ2-7; 8 positions agree with TRBD1. Germline V gene sequence: CDR1 LNHDA, CDR2 SQIVND (reference sequence). Trimming at V came to 7 bases and at J to 4 bases, leaving 6 bases not matched to a gene. The CDR3 extends over 13 amino acids. The CDR3 nucleotides read TGTGCCAGTAATCGACAGGGGATGTACGAGCAGTACTTC. This codes for CASNRQGMYEQYF.

The CDR3 here is CASSLQPGQGVSPLHF. In nucleotides, the CDR3 is TGCGCCAGCAGCTTGCAACCGGGACAGGGAGTTTCACCCCTCCACTTT. The chain links TRBV5-1 to TRBJ1-6; 9 bases are a match to TRBD1. Germline-derived CDR1 and CDR2 are SGHRS and YFSETQ. V lost 1 base to trimming and J lost 9 bases; unmatched junction nucleotides: 8. The length of the CDR3 is 16 residues. The full variable domain, with the rest looked up from reference TRBV5-1 and TRBJ1-6, is KAGVTQTPRYLIKTRGQQVTLSCSPISGHRSVSWYQQTPGQGLQFLFEYFSETQRNKGNFPGRFSGRQFSNSRSEMNVSTLELGDSALYLCASSLQPGQGVSPLHFGNGTRLTVT.